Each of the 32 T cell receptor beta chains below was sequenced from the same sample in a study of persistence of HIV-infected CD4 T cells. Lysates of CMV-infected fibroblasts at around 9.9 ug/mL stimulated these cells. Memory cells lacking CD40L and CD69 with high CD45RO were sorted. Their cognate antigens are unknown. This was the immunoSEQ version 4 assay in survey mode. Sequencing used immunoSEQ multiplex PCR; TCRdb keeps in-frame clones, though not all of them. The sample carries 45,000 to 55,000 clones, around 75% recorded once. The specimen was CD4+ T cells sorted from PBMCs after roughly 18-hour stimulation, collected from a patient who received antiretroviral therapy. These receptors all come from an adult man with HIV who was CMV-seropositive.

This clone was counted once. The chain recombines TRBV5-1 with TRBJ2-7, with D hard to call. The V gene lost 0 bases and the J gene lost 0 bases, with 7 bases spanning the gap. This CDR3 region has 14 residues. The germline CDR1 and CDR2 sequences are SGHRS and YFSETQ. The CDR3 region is CASSLERPSYEQYF. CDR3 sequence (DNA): TGCGCCAGCAGCTTGGAACGGCCCTCCTACGAGCAGTACTTC. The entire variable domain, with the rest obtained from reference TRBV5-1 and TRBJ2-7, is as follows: KAGVTQTPRYLIKTRGQQVTLSCSPISGHRSVSWYQQTPGQGLQFLFEYFSETQRNKGNFPGRFSGRQFSNSRSEMNVSTLELGDSALYLCASSLERPSYEQYFGPGTRLTVT.

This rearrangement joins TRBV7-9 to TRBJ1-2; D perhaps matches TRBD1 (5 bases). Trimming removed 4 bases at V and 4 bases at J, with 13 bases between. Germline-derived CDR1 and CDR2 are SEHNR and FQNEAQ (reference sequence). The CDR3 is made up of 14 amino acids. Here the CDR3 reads CASSSQAGAYGYTF. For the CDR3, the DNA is TGTGCCAGCAGCTCCCAAGCTGGGGCCTATGGCTACACCTTC.

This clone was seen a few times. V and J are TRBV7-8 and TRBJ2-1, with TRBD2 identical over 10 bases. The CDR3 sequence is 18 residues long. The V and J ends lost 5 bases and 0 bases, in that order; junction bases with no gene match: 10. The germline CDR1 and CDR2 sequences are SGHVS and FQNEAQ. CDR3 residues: CASSPRSSSGSSYNEQFF. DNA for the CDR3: TGTGCCAGCAGCCCCCGGTCCTCTAGCGGGAGCTCCTACAATGAGCAGTTCTTC.

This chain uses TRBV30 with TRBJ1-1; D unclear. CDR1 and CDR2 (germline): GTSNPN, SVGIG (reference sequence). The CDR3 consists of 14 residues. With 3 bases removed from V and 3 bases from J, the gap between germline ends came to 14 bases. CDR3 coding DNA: TGTGCCTGGAGGGAGACATTCGCCTACACTGAAGCTTTCTTT. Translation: CAWRETFAYTEAFF.

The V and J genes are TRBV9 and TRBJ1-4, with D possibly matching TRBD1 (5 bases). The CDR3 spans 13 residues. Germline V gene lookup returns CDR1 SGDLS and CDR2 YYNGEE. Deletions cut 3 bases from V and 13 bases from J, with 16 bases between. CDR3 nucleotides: TGTGCCAGCAGCGCCCCTGGAGGGGCAGGACTGTTTTTT. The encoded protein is CASSAPGGAGLFF.

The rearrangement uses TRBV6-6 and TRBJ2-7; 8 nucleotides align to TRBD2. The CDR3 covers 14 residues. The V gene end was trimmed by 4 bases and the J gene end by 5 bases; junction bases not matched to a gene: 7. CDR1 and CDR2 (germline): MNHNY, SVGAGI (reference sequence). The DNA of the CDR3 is TGTGCCAGCAGTTCAAGCGGGAGTGTCAACGAGCAGTACTTC. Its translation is CASSSSGSVNEQYF.

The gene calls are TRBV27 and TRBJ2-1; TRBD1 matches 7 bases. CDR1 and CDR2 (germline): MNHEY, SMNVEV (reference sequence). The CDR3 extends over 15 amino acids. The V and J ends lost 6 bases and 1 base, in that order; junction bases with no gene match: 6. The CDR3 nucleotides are TGTGCCAGCAGGAGGGGGCATCCATCCTACAATGAGCAGTTCTTC. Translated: CASRRGHPSYNEQFF.

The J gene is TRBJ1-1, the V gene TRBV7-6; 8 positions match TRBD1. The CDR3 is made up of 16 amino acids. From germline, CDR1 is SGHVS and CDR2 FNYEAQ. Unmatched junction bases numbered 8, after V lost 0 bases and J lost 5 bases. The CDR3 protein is CASSLAQTGARTEAFF. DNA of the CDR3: TGTGCCAGCAGCTTAGCTCAGACAGGGGCGCGAACTGAAGCTTTCTTT.

This chain's CDR3 is CASSYFSGQGNQPQHF. The CDR3 DNA reads as TGTGCCAGCAGTTACTTCTCCGGACAGGGCAATCAGCCCCAGCATTTT. The chain has TRBV6-2 or TRBV6-3 and TRBJ1-5; 7 bases are a match to TRBD1. The CDR3 is 16 amino acids. With V trimmed by 1 base and J by 2 bases, 5 bases remained unmatched. CDR1 and CDR2 (germline): MNHEY, SVGEGT.

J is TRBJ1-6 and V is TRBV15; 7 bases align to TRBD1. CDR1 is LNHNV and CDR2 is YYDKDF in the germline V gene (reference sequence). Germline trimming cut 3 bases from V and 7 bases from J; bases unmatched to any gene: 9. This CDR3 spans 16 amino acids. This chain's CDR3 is CATSRERSGGNSPLHF. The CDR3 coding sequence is TGTGCCACCAGCAGGGAGAGATCAGGGGGAAATTCACCCCTCCACTTT.

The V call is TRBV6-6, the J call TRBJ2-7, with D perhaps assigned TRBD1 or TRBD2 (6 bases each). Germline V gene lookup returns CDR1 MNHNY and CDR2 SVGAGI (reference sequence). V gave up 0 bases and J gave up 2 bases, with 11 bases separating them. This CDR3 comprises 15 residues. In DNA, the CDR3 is TGTGCCAGCAGTTACTCCCGGGGGCCGGCCTACGAGCAGTACTTC. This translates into CASSYSRGPAYEQYF.

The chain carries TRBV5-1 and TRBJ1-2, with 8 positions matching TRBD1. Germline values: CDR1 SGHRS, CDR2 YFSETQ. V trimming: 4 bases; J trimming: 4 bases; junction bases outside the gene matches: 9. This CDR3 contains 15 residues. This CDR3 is CASSPTGQGAYGYTF. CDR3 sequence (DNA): TGCGCCAGCAGCCCAACAGGACAGGGCGCCTATGGCTACACCTTC. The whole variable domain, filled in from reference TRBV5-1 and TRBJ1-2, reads KAGVTQTPRYLIKTRGQQVTLSCSPISGHRSVSWYQQTPGQGLQFLFEYFSETQRNKGNFPGRFSGRQFSNSRSEMNVSTLELGDSALYLCASSPTGQGAYGYTFGSGTRLTVV.

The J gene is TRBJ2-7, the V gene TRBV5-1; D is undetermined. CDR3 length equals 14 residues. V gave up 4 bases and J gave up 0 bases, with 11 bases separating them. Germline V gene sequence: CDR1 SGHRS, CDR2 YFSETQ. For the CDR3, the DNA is TGCGCCAGCAGCGACGGGTCCTACTCCTACGAGCAGTACTTC. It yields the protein CASSDGSYSYEQYF.

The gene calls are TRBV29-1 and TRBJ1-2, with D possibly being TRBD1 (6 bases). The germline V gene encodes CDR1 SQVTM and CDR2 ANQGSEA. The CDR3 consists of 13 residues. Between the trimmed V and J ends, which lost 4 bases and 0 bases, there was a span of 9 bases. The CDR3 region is CSVATGPNYGYTF. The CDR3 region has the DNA TGCAGCGTTGCAACAGGGCCTAACTATGGCTACACCTTC.

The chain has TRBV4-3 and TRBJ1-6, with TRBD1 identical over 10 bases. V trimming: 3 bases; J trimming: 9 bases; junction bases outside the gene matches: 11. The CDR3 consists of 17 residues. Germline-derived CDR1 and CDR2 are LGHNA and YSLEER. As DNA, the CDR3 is TGCGCCAGCAGCCAGTTTACCGGGACAGGGGTTGTTTCACCCCTCCACTTT. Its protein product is CASSQFTGTGVVSPLHF.

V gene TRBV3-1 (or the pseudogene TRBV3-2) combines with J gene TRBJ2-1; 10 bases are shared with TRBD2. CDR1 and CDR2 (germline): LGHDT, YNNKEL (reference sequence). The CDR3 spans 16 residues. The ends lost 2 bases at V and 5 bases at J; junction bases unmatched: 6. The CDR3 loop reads CASSQFSGGYDNEQFF. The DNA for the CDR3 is TGTGCCAGCAGCCAATTTAGCGGGGGGTACGACAATGAGCAGTTCTTC.

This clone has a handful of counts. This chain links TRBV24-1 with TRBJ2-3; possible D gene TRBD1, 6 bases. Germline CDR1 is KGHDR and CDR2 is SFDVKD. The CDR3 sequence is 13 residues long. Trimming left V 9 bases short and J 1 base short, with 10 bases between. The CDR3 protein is CATQDRRTDTQYF. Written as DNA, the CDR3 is TGTGCCACCCAAGACAGGCGCACAGATACGCAGTATTTT.

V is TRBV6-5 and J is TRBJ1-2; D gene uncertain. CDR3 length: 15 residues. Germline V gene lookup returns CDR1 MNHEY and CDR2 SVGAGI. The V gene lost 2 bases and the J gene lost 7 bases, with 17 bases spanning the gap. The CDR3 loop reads CASSYDGGRVGGYTF. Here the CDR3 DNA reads TGTGCCAGCAGTTACGATGGAGGACGGGTGGGTGGCTACACCTTC.

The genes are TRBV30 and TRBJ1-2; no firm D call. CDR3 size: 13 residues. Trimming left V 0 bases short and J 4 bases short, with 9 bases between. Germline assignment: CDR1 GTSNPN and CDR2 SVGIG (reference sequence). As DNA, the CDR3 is TGTGCCTGGAGTGTCATAAATGGCTATGGCTACACCTTC. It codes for CAWSVINGYGYTF.

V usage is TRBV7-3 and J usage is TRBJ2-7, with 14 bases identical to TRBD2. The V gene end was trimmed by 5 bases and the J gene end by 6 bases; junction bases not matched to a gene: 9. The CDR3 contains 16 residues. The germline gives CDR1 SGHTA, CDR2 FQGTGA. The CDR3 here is CASSEYPGLAGAEQYF. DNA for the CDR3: TGTGCCAGCAGCGAATATCCGGGACTAGCGGGAGCCGAGCAGTACTTC.

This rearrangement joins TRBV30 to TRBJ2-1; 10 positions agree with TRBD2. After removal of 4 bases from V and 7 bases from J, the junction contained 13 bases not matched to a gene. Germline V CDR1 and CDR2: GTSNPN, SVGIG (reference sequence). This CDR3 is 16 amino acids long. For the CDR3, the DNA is TGTGCCTGGACCGCGATTGAACTAGCGGGATTGAATGAGCAGTTCTTC. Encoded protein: CAWTAIELAGLNEQFF.

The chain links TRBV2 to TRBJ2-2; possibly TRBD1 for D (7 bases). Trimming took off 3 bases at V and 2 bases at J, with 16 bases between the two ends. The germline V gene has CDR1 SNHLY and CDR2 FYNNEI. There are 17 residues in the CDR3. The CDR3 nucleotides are TGTGCCAGCAGTGAGCCCCGGGGGACAGTTAACACCGGGGAGCTGTTTTTT. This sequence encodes CASSEPRGTVNTGELFF.

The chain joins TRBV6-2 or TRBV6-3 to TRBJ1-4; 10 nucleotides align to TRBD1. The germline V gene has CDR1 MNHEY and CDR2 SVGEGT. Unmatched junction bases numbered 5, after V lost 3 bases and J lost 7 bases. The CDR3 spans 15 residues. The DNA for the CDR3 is TGTGCCAGCAGTTATGGGACAGGGGTCGGTGAAAAACTGTTTTTT. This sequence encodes CASSYGTGVGEKLFF.

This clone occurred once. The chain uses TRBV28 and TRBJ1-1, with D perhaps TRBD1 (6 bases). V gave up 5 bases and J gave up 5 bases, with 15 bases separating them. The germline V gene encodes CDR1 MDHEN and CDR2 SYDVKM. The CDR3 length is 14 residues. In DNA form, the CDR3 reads TGTGCCAGCAGTGGTCGGGGGGCGCGAACTGAAGCTTTCTTT. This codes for CASSGRGARTEAFF.

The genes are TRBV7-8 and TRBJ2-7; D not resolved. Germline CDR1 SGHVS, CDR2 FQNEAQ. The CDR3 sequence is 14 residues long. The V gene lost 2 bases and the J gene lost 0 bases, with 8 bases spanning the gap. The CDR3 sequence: CASSLHVSSYEQYF. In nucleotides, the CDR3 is TGTGCCAGCAGCTTACACGTCAGCTCCTACGAGCAGTACTTC.

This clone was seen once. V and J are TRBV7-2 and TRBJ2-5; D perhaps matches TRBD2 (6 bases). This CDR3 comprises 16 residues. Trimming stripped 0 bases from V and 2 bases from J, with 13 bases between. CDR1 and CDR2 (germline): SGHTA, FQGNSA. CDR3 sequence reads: CASSLASRGSQETQYF. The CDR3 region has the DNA TGTGCCAGCAGCTTAGCGAGTCGGGGGTCACAAGAGACCCAGTACTTC.

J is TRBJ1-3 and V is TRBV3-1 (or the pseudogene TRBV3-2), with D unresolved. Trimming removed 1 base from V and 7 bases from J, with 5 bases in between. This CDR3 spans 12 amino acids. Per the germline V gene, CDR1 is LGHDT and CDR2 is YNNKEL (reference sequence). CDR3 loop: CASSQGPNTIYF. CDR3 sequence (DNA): TGTGCCAGCAGCCAAGGTCCGAACACCATATATTTT.

The CDR3, as DNA: TGTGCCAGCATTACGGGGGGCGGTAGACCTGAAGCTTTCTTT. This translates into CASITGGGRPEAFF. This chain links TRBV6-6 with TRBJ1-1; possible D gene TRBD1, 6 bases. The germline CDR1 and CDR2 sequences are MNHNY and SVGAGI (reference sequence). The CDR3 length is 14 residues. V gave up 7 bases and J gave up 6 bases, with 18 bases separating them.

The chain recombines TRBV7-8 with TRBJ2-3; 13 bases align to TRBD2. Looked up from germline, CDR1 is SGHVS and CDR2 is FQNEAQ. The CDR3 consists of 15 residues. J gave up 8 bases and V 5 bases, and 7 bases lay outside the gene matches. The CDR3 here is CASSLGTSGEGTQYF. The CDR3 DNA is TGTGCCAGCAGCCTAGGGACTAGCGGGGAAGGTACGCAGTATTTT.

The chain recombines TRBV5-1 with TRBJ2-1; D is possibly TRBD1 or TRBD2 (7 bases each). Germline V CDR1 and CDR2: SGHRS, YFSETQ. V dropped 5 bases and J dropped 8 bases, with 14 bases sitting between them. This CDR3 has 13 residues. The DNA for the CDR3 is TGCGCCAGCAGTAAAGCAGGGGGGGATGAGCAGTTCTTC. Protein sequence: CASSKAGGDEQFF.

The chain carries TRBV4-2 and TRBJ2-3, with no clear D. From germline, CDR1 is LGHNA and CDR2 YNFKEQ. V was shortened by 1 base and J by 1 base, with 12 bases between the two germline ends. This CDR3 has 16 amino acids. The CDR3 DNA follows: TGTGCCAGCAGCCAAGTGGGCGTGTTGGGCACAGATACGCAGTATTTT. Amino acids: CASSQVGVLGTDTQYF.

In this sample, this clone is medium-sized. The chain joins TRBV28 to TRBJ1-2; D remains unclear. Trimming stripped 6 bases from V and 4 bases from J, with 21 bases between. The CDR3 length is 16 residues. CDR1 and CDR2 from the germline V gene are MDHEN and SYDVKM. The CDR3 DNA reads TGTGCCAGCAGCCCCTTACTCCAGGCAGGAGGCTATGGCTACACCTTC. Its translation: CASSPLLQAGGYGYTF.